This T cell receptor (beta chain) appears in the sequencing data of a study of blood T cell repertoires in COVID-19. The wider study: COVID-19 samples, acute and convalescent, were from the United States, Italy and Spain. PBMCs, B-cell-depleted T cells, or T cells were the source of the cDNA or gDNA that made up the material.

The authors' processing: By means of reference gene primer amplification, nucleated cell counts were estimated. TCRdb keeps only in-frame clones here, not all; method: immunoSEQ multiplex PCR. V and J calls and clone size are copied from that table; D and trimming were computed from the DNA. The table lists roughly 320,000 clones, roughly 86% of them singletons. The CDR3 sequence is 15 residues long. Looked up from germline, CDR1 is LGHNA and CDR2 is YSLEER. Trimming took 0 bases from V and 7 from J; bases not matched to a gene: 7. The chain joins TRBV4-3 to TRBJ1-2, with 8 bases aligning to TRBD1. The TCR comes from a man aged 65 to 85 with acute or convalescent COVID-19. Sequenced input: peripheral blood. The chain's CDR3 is CASSQDAHRGFGYTF. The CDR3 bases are TGCGCCAGCAGCCAAGACGCGCACAGGGGGTTTGGCTACACCTTC.